This T cell receptor beta chain originates from a study of HIV-infected patients and healthy controls. Points from the study as a whole: Healthy control repertoires had roughly threefold more distinct CDR3s than untreated HIV+ repertoires, and higher Shannon diversity. Compared with healthy controls, HIV-infected patients showed less CDR3 sharing between individuals. HIV+ repertoires were severely depleted of MAIT alpha-chain CDR3s, unlike healthy controls.

This clonotype was detected many times. What it recognizes is unknown. All unsorted peripheral T cells were captured because whole blood was used without fractionation. Reverse transcription used about 500 ng RNA and constant-region primers for alpha and beta. Each of the alpha and beta chains got its own library through chain-specific third strand synthesis with indices. The cDNA received a 5' RACE adapter containing a random hexamer plus an SP2 sequencing primer site. TCRdb reprocessed the 5' RACE reads via MiXCR and lists one record per CDR3 protein. Counted here are some 10,000 distinct CDR3 sequences, under 6.5% occurring once; the ten biggest clones make up more than 6%. Trimming took 3 bases from V and 5 from J, leaving 11 bases between them. Germline V gives CDR1 DFQATT, CDR2 SNEGSKA (reference sequence). CDR3 length: 13 residues.

The sample taken for sequencing was blood. This rearrangement joins TRBV20-1 to TRBJ2-1; D call uncertain. This clonotype originated in an adult in good health. CDR3 DNA sequence: TGCAGTGCTAGGGATCTGATCAACAATGAGCAGTTCTTC. This codes for CSARDLINNEQFF.